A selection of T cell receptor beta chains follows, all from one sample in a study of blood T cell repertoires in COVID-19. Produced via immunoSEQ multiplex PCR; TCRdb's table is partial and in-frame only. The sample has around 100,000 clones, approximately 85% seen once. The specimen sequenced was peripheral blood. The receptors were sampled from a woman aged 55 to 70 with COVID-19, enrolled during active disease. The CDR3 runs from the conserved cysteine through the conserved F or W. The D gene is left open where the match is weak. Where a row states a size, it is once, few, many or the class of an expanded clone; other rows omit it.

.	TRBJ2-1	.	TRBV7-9	CASSDRNGGTNNEQFF	TGTGCCAGCAGCGATCGCAACGGGGGGACAAACAATGAGCAGTTCTTC
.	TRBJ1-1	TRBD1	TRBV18	CASSATGVYAFF	TGTGCCAGCTCAGCTACAGGGGTATACGCTTTCTTT
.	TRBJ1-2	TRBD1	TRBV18	CASSPGTGVQGGYTF	TGTGCCAGCTCCCCCGGGACAGGGGTACAAGGAGGCTACACCTTC
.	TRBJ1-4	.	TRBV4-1	CASSLRPSGQNNEKLFF	TGCGCCAGCAGCCTTAGACCCTCAGGACAGAATAATGAAAAACTGTTTTTT
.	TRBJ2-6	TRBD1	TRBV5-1	CASSSGQEEHVLTF	TGCGCCAGCAGCTCCGGACAGGAGGAGCACGTCCTGACTTTC
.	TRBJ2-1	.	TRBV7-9	CASSPLLRPRYEQFF	TGTGCCAGCAGCCCCCTACTAAGACCGCGATATGAGCAGTTCTTC
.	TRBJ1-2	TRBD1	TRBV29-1	CSVEDPQGVYGYTF	TGCAGCGTTGAAGATCCACAGGGGGTCTATGGCTACACCTTC
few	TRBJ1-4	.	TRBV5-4	CASSFGRRGEKLFF	TGTGCCAGCAGCTTTGGTCGCCGAGGTGAAAAACTGTTTTTT
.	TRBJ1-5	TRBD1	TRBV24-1	CATSDFGQGLGNQPQHF	TGTGCCACCAGTGATTTTGGACAGGGGTTAGGCAATCAGCCCCAGCATTTT
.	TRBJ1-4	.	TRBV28	CASSDNLATNEKLFF	TGTGCCAGCAGTGACAACTTGGCAACTAATGAAAAACTGTTTTTT
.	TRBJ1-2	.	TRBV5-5	CASSHTPPPQAGYTF	TGTGCCAGCAGCCACACCCCCCCGCCTCAGGCTGGCTACACCTTC
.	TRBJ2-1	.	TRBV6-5	CASINGSPRWEQFF	TGTGCCAGCATCAACGGGTCCCCTAGATGGGAGCAGTTCTTC
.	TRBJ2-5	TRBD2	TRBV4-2	CASSQAPWRGGLGIGETQYF	TGTGCCAGCAGCCAAGCACCGTGGCGGGGGGGCCTGGGAATTGGCGAGACCCAGTACTTC
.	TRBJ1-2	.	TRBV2	CASRGTGTHYGYTF	TGTGCCAGCCGTGGTACCGGGACACATTATGGCTACACCTTC
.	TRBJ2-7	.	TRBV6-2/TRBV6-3	CASSYVGGDYEQYF	TGTGCCAGCAGTTATGTAGGGGGGGACTACGAGCAGTACTTC
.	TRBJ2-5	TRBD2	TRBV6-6	CASSYRGGRETQYF	TGTGCCAGCAGTTACCGGGGGGGCCGAGAGACCCAGTACTTC
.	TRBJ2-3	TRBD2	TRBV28	CASGLAGGHWREADTQYF	TGTGCCAGCGGGTTAGCGGGGGGACACTGGCGGGAAGCAGATACGCAGTATTTT
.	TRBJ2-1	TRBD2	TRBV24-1	CATSDARLASPYNEQFF	TGTGCCACCAGTGATGCCCGACTAGCGTCCCCCTACAATGAGCAGTTCTTC
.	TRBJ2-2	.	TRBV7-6	CASSLDQTHTGELFF	TGTGCCAGCAGCTTAGACCAGACACACACCGGGGAGCTGTTTTTT
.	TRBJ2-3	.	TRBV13	CASSIGGEGGDTQYF	TGTGCCAGCAGTATAGGGGGGGAGGGCGGAGATACGCAGTATTTT
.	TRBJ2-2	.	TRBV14	CASSRGPGEGGELFF	TGTGCCAGCAGCCGGGGACCGGGGGAAGGCGGGGAGCTGTTTTTT
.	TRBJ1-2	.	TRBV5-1	CASSTQTGRAEGYTF	TGCGCCAGCAGCACCCAGACAGGTCGGGCTGAAGGCTACACCTTC
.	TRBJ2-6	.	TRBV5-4	CASSLIRGTDGANVLTF	TGTGCCAGCAGCTTGATCAGGGGAACAGATGGGGCCAACGTCCTGACTTTC
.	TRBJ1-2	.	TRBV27	CASSLNRNYGYTF	TGTGCCAGCAGTTTGAATAGAAACTATGGCTACACCTTC
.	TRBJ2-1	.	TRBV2	CASSERWSGVNEQFF	TGTGCCAGCAGTGAAAGGTGGTCCGGGGTAAATGAGCAGTTCTTC
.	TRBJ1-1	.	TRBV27	CASSFAGTNTEAFF	TGTGCCAGCAGTTTTGCGGGGACGAACACTGAAGCTTTCTTT
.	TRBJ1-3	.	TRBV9	CASSVGGGGTGNTIYF	TGTGCCAGCAGCGTAGGAGGAGGTGGAACAGGAAACACCATATATTTT
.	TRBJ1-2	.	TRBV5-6	CASSPTENYGYTF	TGTGCCAGCAGTCCGACAGAGAACTATGGCTACACCTTC
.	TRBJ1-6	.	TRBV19	CASKQAGWGDNSPLHF	TGTGCCAGCAAACAAGCGGGCTGGGGTGATAATTCACCCCTCCACTTT
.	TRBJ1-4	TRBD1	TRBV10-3	CATVDRTSEKLFF	TGTGCCACCGTGGACAGGACCAGCGAAAAACTGTTTTTT
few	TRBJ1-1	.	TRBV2	CASRVTGIEAFF	TGTGCCAGCAGGGTAACAGGGATCGAAGCTTTCTTT
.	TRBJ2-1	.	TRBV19	CASSIGGGTYNEQFF	TGTGCCAGTAGTATTGGAGGGGGCACCTACAATGAGCAGTTCTTC
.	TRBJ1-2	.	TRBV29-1	CSGAFRHNEGYTF	TGCAGCGGGGCTTTCAGGCATAATGAAGGCTACACCTTC
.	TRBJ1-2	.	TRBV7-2	CASSLVGAGGYTF	TGTGCCAGCAGCTTGGTAGGGGCTGGTGGCTACACCTTC
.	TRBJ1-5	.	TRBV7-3	CASSSTDLQPQHF	TGTGCCAGCAGCTCGACAGATTTGCAGCCCCAGCATTTT
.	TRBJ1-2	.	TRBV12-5	CASGLVPQNYGYTF	TGTGCTAGTGGTTTGGTGCCCCAGAACTATGGCTACACCTTC
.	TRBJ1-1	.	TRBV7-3	CASSSETGNTEAFF	TGTGCCAGCAGCTCGGAGACAGGGAACACTGAAGCTTTCTTT
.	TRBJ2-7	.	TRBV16	CASSRAGTYEQYF	TGTGCCAGCAGCAGGGCAGGGACTTACGAGCAGTACTTC
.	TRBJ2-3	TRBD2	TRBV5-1	CASSFGRAVGTDTQYF	TGCGCCAGCAGCTTCGGGAGGGCGGTGGGCACAGATACGCAGTATTTT
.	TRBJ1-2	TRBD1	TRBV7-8	CASSDRGRGGYTF	TGTGCCAGCAGCGACAGGGGGCGCGGGGGCTACACCTTC
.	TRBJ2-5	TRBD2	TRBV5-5	CASSLSTSGGPQETQYF	TGTGCCAGCAGCTTGTCGACTAGCGGGGGGCCTCAAGAGACCCAGTACTTC